Listed below are T cell receptor beta chains from one sample, sequenced in a study of T cells in Graves' hyperthyroidism and ophthalmopathy. MiXCR, run by TCRdb on the multiplex PCR reads, gives a single entry per CDR3 protein. Among a few hundred thousand distinct CDR3 sequences listed, around 42% were seen once. Source material: peripheral blood or thyroid tissue (not recorded which). These receptors all come from a young woman with Graves' hyperthyroidism. Each CDR3 is given with its conserved first and last residue. D genes are given only for firm matches. For some rows the clone size is stated as once, few or many, or as a class when expanded; others skip it.

CDR3 | DNA | D | V | size | J
CSASKQGREGTQYF | TGCAGTGCTAGTAAACAGGGGCGTGAAGGGACCCAGTACTTC | TRBD1 | TRBV20-1 | many | TRBJ2-5
CATSSGANVLTF | TGTGCTACTAGCTCTGGGGCCAACGTCCTGACTTTC | . | TRBV10-3 | . | TRBJ2-6
CASTNRGGDTEAFF | TGTGCCAGCACCAACAGGGGGGGGGACACTGAAGCTTTCTTT | TRBD1 | TRBV2 | many | TRBJ1-1
CASSQAGHSNQPQHF | TGTGCCAGCAGCCAAGCAGGGCATAGCAATCAGCCCCAGCATTTT | . | TRBV3-1 | . | TRBJ1-5
CAISDPDSGRNTGELFF | TGTGCCATCAGTGACCCCGATAGCGGGAGGAACACCGGGGAGCTGTTTTTT | TRBD2 | TRBV10-3 | many | TRBJ2-2
CASSPNFSGSRAETQYF | TGTGCCAGCAGCCCGAATTTTAGCGGGAGTAGGGCAGAGACCCAGTACTTC | TRBD2 | TRBV4-2 | many | TRBJ2-5
CASSVDRGDTEAFF | TGTGCCAGCAGTGTTGACAGGGGTGACACTGAAGCTTTCTTT | TRBD1 | TRBV6-1 | . | TRBJ1-1
CSARPGTGGLNTEAFF | TGCAGTGCTAGACCCGGGACAGGGGGTTTGAACACTGAAGCTTTCTTT | TRBD1 | TRBV20-1 | many | TRBJ1-1
CSARRGYGEQYF | TGCAGTGCTAGAAGAGGGTACGGCGAGCAGTACTTC | . | TRBV20-1 | . | TRBJ2-7
CSALGDSLNYGYTF | TGCAGTGCTTTGGGAGACAGCCTTAACTATGGCTACACCTTC | . | TRBV20-1 | . | TRBJ1-2
CATSRRPGTVNYGYTF | TGTGCCACTTCGCGGAGGCCCGGGACAGTTAACTATGGCTACACCTTC | TRBD1 | TRBV12-3/TRBV12-4 | . | TRBJ1-2
CAIREGQEGYGYTF | TGTGCCATCAGAGAAGGACAGGAGGGCTATGGCTACACCTTC | TRBD1 | TRBV10-3 | many | TRBJ1-2
CASSLAAGHQETQYF | TGTGCCAGCAGTTTAGCGGCGGGACATCAAGAGACCCAGTACTTC | . | TRBV12-3/TRBV12-4 | . | TRBJ2-5
CASSSSGVLEQFF | TGCGCCAGCAGCAGTAGCGGGGTGTTGGAGCAGTTCTTC | TRBD2 | TRBV5-1 | . | TRBJ2-1
CASSQDQGYEQYF | TGTGCCAGCAGCCAAGATCAGGGCTACGAGCAGTACTTC | . | TRBV14 | many | TRBJ2-7
CASSLAGGSSTGELFF | TGTGCCAGCAGCCTAGCGGGAGGGTCGAGCACCGGGGAGCTGTTTTTT | TRBD2 | TRBV6-5 | . | TRBJ2-2